This is a list of T cell receptor beta chains from one sample in a study of patients and donors after allogeneic stem cell transplantation. TCRdb passed the RT-PCR reads through MiXCR, listing each CDR3 protein once. This sample has approximately 3,000 distinct CDR3 sequences, with roughly 5.2% found just once. The specimen sequenced was blood, either unsorted or a sorted T cell fraction (not recorded which). These receptor sequences come from a human donor who was either an allogeneic HSCT recipient or a stem cell or donor lymphocyte infusion donor (not recorded which). It is not recorded whose cells these are; they may come from a transplant donor. Each CDR3 is given with its conserved first and last residue. The order of the fields is V gene, J gene, D gene, clone size, CDR3 protein, CDR3 DNA. D genes are given only for firm matches. Some rows mark clone size as missing; the rest say once, few, many or name a class of expanded clone.

TRBV5-6	TRBJ2-7	-	medium-sized	CASSWGPGLKAYEQYF	TGTGCCAGCAGTTGGGGGCCGGGACTCAAGGCCTACGAGCAGTACTTC
TRBV29-1	TRBJ2-5	-	medium-sized	CSVALLQETQYF	TGCAGCGTTGCACTGCTTCAAGAGACCCAGTACTTC
TRBV7-2	TRBJ2-7	-	medium-sized	CASSAGGDEQYF	TGTGCCAGCAGCGCAGGTGGGGACGAGCAGTACTTC
TRBV7-2	TRBJ1-1	-	medium-sized	CASSSQGYANTEAFF	TGTGCCAGCAGCTCTCAGGGGTATGCGAACACTGAAGCTTTCTTT
TRBV20-1	TRBJ2-3	-	-	CSASPGFTDTQYF	TGCAGTGCGTCGCCCGGCTTCACAGATACGCAGTATTTT
TRBV7-6	TRBJ2-3	-	medium-sized	CASSPRGSTDTQYF	TGTGCCAGCAGCCCACGGGGAAGCACAGATACGCAGTATTTT
TRBV20-1	TRBJ2-7	TRBD2	few	CSARVFAGASSYEQYF	TGCAGTGCTAGAGTGTTTGCGGGAGCAAGCTCCTACGAGCAGTACTTC
TRBV19	TRBJ2-1	-	-	CASSPRTANYNEQFF	TGTGCCAGTAGTCCCCGGACGGCTAACTACAATGAGCAGTTCTTC
TRBV7-2	TRBJ2-5	TRBD1	medium-sized	CASSLRQGAKETQYF	TGTGCCAGCAGCTTAAGACAGGGGGCAAAGGAGACCCAGTACTTC
TRBV12-3/TRBV12-4	TRBJ2-2	-	medium-sized	CASSFQGNTGELFF	TGTGCCAGCAGTTTTCAGGGGAACACCGGGGAGCTGTTTTTT
TRBV7-6	TRBJ2-7	-	few	CASSPIFLQGEQYF	TGTGCCAGCAGCCCTATATTCCTCCAGGGGGAGCAGTACTTC
TRBV10-2	TRBJ2-2	-	medium-sized	CASYGGPAPGELFF	TGCGCCAGCTACGGAGGGCCTGCGCCCGGGGAGCTGTTTTTT
TRBV20-1	TRBJ2-7	-	medium-sized	CSARHGEFYEQYF	TGCAGTGCTAGACACGGGGAGTTCTACGAGCAGTACTTC
TRBV30	TRBJ2-5	-	medium-sized	CAWSVVETQYF	TGTGCCTGGAGTGTAGTGGAGACCCAGTACTTC
TRBV7-1	TRBJ2-7	TRBD2	medium-sized	CASSSTLGLVEQYF	TGTGCCAGCAGCTCAACCCTGGGACTAGTCGAGCAGTACTTC
TRBV7-2	TRBJ2-7	-	medium-sized	CASSLGGQSYEQYF	TGTGCCAGCAGCTTAGGCGGGCAATCCTACGAGCAGTACTTC
TRBV10-1	TRBJ2-3	-	medium-sized	CASSEKGGRLDTQYF	TGCGCCAGCAGTGAGAAAGGAGGGAGGTTAGATACGCAGTATTTT
TRBV5-6	TRBJ2-2	-	-	CASSFLGQPNTGELFF	TGTGCCAGCAGCTTTCTGGGTCAGCCGAACACCGGGGAGCTGTTTTTT
TRBV18	TRBJ2-7	TRBD2	medium-sized	CASSPPAAGGYEQYF	TGTGCCAGCTCACCACCCGCGGCGGGAGGGTACGAGCAGTACTTC
TRBV7-2	TRBJ2-1	TRBD1	medium-sized	CASSPTGYNEQFF	TGTGCCAGCAGCCCGACAGGGTACAATGAGCAGTTCTTC
TRBV5-1	TRBJ2-3	-	few	CASSRDDRVDTQYF	TGCGCCAGCAGCCGGGACGATCGGGTAGATACGCAGTATTTT
TRBV20-1	TRBJ2-7	TRBD2	medium-sized	CSARGTSLSYEQYF	TGCAGTGCTAGGGGGACTAGCCTCTCCTACGAGCAGTACTTC
TRBV7-3	TRBJ1-1	-	few	CASSLDSNTEAFF	TGTGCCAGCAGTCTGGATTCGAACACTGAAGCTTTCTTT
TRBV5-1	TRBJ2-7	-	medium-sized	CASSLLGGEQYF	TGCGCCAGCAGCCTCCTGGGTGGCGAGCAGTACTTC
TRBV5-1	TRBJ2-1	-	medium-sized	CASRRTDYNEQFF	TGCGCCAGCAGACGGACGGACTACAATGAGCAGTTCTTC